This record concerns one T cell receptor (beta chain) sequence. This clonotype was seen ten or more times. Which antigen it targets is not known. No much larger clone exists at a distance of one base, and base qualities are not known. The treatment or condition label on this specimen signifies: live attenuated yellow fever vaccine strain. A standard Ficoll-Paque protocol was used to isolate PBMCs from peripheral blood. Dynabeads CD4 and CD8 positive selection kits were used to isolate CD4 and CD8 T-cell fractions. RNA was extracted with TriZol from bulk PBMCs, CD4 and CD8 fractions, and dextramer-positive and dextramer-negative fractions. V trim: 0 bases; J trim: 0 bases; unmatched bases: 0. CDR1 SGHRS and CDR2 YFSETQ are derived from the germline V gene. The CDR3 runs 17 amino acids, cysteine and phenylalanine included. Solely the CDR3 DNA is kept, with 51 bases framed from the first base. The data stem from a study of T cells after yellow fever vaccination (dated by TCRdb to between 2018 and 2021). Broadly, across the study: The SMART-Seq v4 Ultra Low Input RNA kit was used to prepare libraries from fractions with low cell numbers. To follow T-cell clones before and after primary and booster YFV17D yellow fever vaccination, bulk TCR alpha and beta repertoires were sequenced over time. The cohort comprised two healthy male donors, one aged 18 to 30 and one aged 30 to 39 years. Blood samples were taken at several timepoints before and after primary and secondary immunization, and bulk PBMC replicates and cell subsets were isolated. Overall study results and their limits: Because only a couple of donors were included in the study, the extent to which the findings can be generalized is limited. Computational filtering was needed because FACS-sorted repertoires could contain abundant contaminating clonotypes from the bulk population. Compared with the primary T-cell response, the secondary T-cell response was weaker but faster, peaking on day 5 rather than day 15. After the booster, most of the clones that had expanded following primary vaccination were detected again (almost 98% of CD4 and more than 85% of CD8), which suggests that memory was broadly maintained. A small fraction of clonotypes showed up in both the CD4 and CD8 compartments, probably as a result of convergent recombination.

Synthesis of TCR cDNA relied on 5'RACE template switching, a step that introduced a universal primer site along with unique molecular identifiers. Priming of cDNA synthesis was performed from both the TCR alpha and TCR beta constant segments. Libraries were amplified in two PCR steps, with sample barcodes and sequencing adapters added in the second step. Sequencing of the libraries was done on either Illumina HiSeq 2500 (2x100 bp) or NovaSeq (2x150 bp). In the original analysis: MIGEC handled demultiplexing of reads and collapsing into UMI consensus sequences, while MiXCR performed V(D)J alignment. Vaccine-responding clonotypes were identified with edgeR using replicate PBMC samples, with FDR below 0.01 and a log2 fold change above 5 up to day 15 being required. Bulk clonotypes were assigned CD4 or CD8 identity according to which sequenced CD4 or CD8 repertoire held them at higher abundance. TCRdb reran the public reads through fastp at Q25 and MiXCR, keeping productive beta chains. All rows with the same CDR3 protein become a single entry with the most common DNA and genes. In this record, the V and J calls reflect TCRdb's handling and not the investigators' own analysis. The sample records 200,000 to 250,000 distinct CDR3 sequences, 6.9% of which are singletons. The ten largest account for around 0.9% of the sample.

The source is a man aged 25 to 40 who received the YFV17D yellow fever vaccine. The chain employs TRBV5-1 and TRBJ2-1, and TRBD2 aligns with 13 junction nucleotides. Material: CD4+ T cells sorted from PBMCs, obtained 15 days after the yellow fever booster vaccination. This receptor has the CDR3 CASSLGTSGSSYNEQFF. The DNA sequence is TGCGCCAGCAGCTTGGGGACTAGCGGGAGCTCCTACAATGAGCAGTTCTTC.